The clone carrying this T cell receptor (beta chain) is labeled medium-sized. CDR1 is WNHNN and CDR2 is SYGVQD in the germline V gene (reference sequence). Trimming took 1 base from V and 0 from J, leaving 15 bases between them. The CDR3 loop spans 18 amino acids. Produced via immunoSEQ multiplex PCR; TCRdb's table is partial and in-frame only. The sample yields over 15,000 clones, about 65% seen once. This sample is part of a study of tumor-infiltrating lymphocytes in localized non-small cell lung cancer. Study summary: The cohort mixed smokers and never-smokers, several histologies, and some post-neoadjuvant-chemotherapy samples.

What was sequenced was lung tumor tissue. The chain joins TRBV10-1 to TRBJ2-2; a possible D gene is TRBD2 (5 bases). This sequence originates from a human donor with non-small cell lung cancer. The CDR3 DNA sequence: TGCGCCAGCAGTGAGTACCTAGCCCGGACCGCGAACACCGGGGAGCTGTTTTTT. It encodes CASSEYLARTANTGELFF.